What follows are 11 T cell receptor beta chains derived from one specimen sequenced in a study of a mutant IDH1 vaccine in newly diagnosed glioma (dated by TCRdb to about 2021). The method behind the library was the immunoSEQ multiplex PCR assay. Sourced from immuneACCESS, this table was stored by TCRdb with only in-frame sequences that have V and J called. A share of the clones is absent; for the studies checked, an unresolved V gene accounts for under half, and the remainder has no known explanation. This sample lists 30,000 to 35,000 clones; roughly 56% were detected once. Of the sample, 8% to 13% falls within the top ten clones. What these receptors recognize is not known. The time point tag for this specimen amounts to: week 5, during vaccination. Each vaccine dose, consisting of 300 ug of a 20-mer mutant IDH1 peptide in Montanide, was administered subcutaneously with topical imiquimod. Source: PBMCs, taken from a glioma patient whose treatment included an IDH1 peptide vaccine. The receptors here all came from a woman aged 18-29 years with glioma.

In regard to this clone: Distinct nucleotide sequences in the sample also encode this CDR3. This chain joins TRBV27 and TRBJ2-7, with 8 bases fitting TRBD1. Germline lookup yields CDR1 MNHEY and CDR2 SMNVEV (reference sequence). The trim removed 6 bases at V and 2 bases at J, leaving 3 bases unmatched. The CDR3 is made up of 13 amino acids. CDR3 in amino acids: CASSDRGPYEQYF. Here the CDR3 DNA reads TGTGCCAGCAGCGACAGGGGCCCCTACGAGCAGTACTTC.

This clone has only a few counts. V usage is TRBV18 and J usage is TRBJ2-7; D is uncertain. CDR3 length: 14 residues. Trimming removed 2 bases from V and 6 bases from J, with 14 bases in between. Germline lookup yields CDR1 KGHSH and CDR2 LQKENI. CDR3 bases: TGTGCCAGCTCACCATCAGAGTCGAGTGGCGAGCAGTACTTC. Residues: CASSPSESSGEQYF. Filled out from reference TRBV18 and TRBJ2-7, the complete variable domain reads NAGVMQNPRHLVRRRGQEARLRCSPMKGHSHVYWYRQLPEEGLKFMVYLQKENIIDESGMPKERFSAEFPKEGPSILRIQQVVRGDSAAYFCASSPSESSGEQYFGPGTRLTVT.

This clone has a handful of counts. A junction end diverges from the germline sequence, so it may reflect a read error. The rearrangement joins TRBV6-5 to TRBJ1-6; D call uncertain. Germline loops: CDR1 MNHEY, CDR2 SVGAGI. There are 15 residues in the CDR3. Here the CDR3 reads CASRYSGINNSPLHF. The CDR3 DNA sequence: TGTGCCAGCAGATACTCCGGGATAAATAATTCACCCCTCCACTTT.

The V call is TRBV4-2, the J call TRBJ2-2; a weak D match, TRBD2 (6 bases). The germline V gene has CDR1 LGHNA and CDR2 YNFKEQ. This CDR3 has 15 residues. Trimming took off 4 bases at V and 6 bases at J, with 15 bases between the two ends. Here the CDR3 reads CASSPRDGEAGELFF. CDR3 nucleotides: TGTGCCAGCAGCCCGAGGGACGGGGAGGCCGGGGAGCTGTTTTTT.

The chain carries TRBV29-1 and TRBJ2-7; D is unresolved. CDR3 size: 12 residues. The germline gives CDR1 SQVTM, CDR2 ANQGSEA. Trimming pared 7 bases from V and 6 bases from J, leaving 16 bases between. The CDR3 loop is CSAGPAGGEQYF. Here the CDR3 DNA reads TGCAGCGCCGGACCAGCCGGCGGCGAGCAGTACTTC.

This chain joins TRBV2 and TRBJ2-7; no firm D call. This CDR3 contains 14 residues. Germline assignment: CDR1 SNHLY and CDR2 FYNNEI. Between the trimmed V and J ends, which lost 0 bases and 6 bases, there was a span of 12 bases. The CDR3 DNA sequence: TGTGCCAGCAGTGAAGCTAAGCAAACGGGCGAGCAGTACTTC. Translation: CASSEAKQTGEQYF.

A few counts support this clone. The chain employs TRBV14 and TRBJ2-4, with 8 positions matching TRBD2. Germline V gene lookup returns CDR1 SGHDN and CDR2 FVKESK. Unmatched junction bases numbered 4, after V lost 1 base and J lost 2 bases. The length of the CDR3 is 16 residues. The CDR3 sequence: CASSQGPSGPKNIQYF. The CDR3 bases are TGTGCCAGCAGCCAAGGTCCTAGCGGGCCCAAAAACATTCAGTACTTC.

There are a few counts of this clone. The V gene is TRBV5-1, the J gene TRBJ2-3; 7 nucleotides align to TRBD1. The CDR3 length is 15 residues. J lost 2 bases, V lost 1 base, and 4 bases had no gene match. The germline CDR1 and CDR2 sequences are SGHRS and YFSETQ. The CDR3 loop reads CASSLNRGDTDTQYF. CDR3 DNA: TGCGCCAGCAGCTTGAACAGGGGTGACACAGATACGCAGTATTTT.

V and J are TRBV30 and TRBJ1-2; 7 bases line up with TRBD1. There are 16 residues in the CDR3. Germline values: CDR1 GTSNPN, CDR2 SVGIG (reference sequence). V lost 2 bases, J lost 6 bases, and 15 bases stayed unmatched. DNA of the CDR3: TGTGCCTGGAGTCCCATATTCGGACAGGTCAGAGATGGCTACACCTTC. It codes for CAWSPIFGQVRDGYTF. Drawing the rest from reference TRBV30 and TRBJ1-2, the complete variable domain is SQTIHQWPATLVQPVGSPLSLECTVEGTSNPNLYWYRQAAGRGLQLLFYSVGIGQISSEVPQNLSASRPQDRQFILSSKKLLLSDSGFYLCAWSPIFGQVRDGYTFGSGTRLTVV.

In this sample, this clone turned up a few times. V and J are TRBV28 and TRBJ2-7; 7 nucleotides match TRBD1. CDR1 is MDHEN and CDR2 is SYDVKM in the germline V gene. The CDR3 contains 14 residues. V lost 5 bases and J lost 4; bases outside the gene matches: 8. CDR3 sequence (DNA): TGTGCCAGCAGTCTAGGGACAGTAAGGTACGAGCAGTACTTC. This sequence encodes CASSLGTVRYEQYF.

This clone was detected a few times. This chain joins TRBV30 and TRBJ2-6; no definite D call. Between the trimmed V and J ends, which lost 4 bases and 0 bases, there was a span of 4 bases. Per germline, CDR1 GTSNPN and CDR2 SVGIG (reference sequence). The CDR3 is 13 amino acids. DNA for the CDR3: TGTGCCTGGAAGAGCTCTGGGGCCAACGTCCTGACTTTC. This gives the protein CAWKSSGANVLTF.